These T cell receptor beta chains were read from a single sample in a study of CD4 T cells in relation to SARS-CoV-2 and coronaviruses. These TCRs' antigens remain unknown. Produced via immunoSEQ multiplex PCR; TCRdb's table is partial and in-frame only. The data contain around 11,000 clones, over 70% of them singletons. Sequenced material: CD4+ T cells from PBMCs, cultured in vitro. These receptors were obtained from a human donor in good health. Each CDR3 is given with its conserved first and last residue.

length	V	J	CDR3
14	TRBV11-3	TRBJ2-1	CASSLSGRTSKQFF
14	TRBV7-9	TRBJ1-2	CASSSTVTSYGYTF
12	TRBV4-3	TRBJ2-3	CASSQDGGSQYF
13	TRBV11-1	TRBJ1-1	CASSLVQNTEAFF
15	TRBV6-6	TRBJ2-1	CASSYRSASYNEQFF
14	TRBV18	TRBJ1-1	CASSPQGGHTEAFF
14	TRBV28	TRBJ2-2	CASSLQGVQNKLFF
14	TRBV5-5	TRBJ2-7	CASSFQAATYEQYF
17	TRBV11-2	TRBJ2-3	CASSLDIGARGTDTQYF
15	TRBV7-9	TRBJ2-1	CASSSHGTTANEQFF
15	TRBV7-7	TRBJ2-7	CASSPEATGIGEQYF
12	TRBV5-6	TRBJ2-7	CASSQSSYEQYF
12	TRBV5-1	TRBJ1-1	CASSLWGAEAFF
12	TRBV30	TRBJ2-7	CAWALGSYEQYF
14	TRBV29-1	TRBJ1-1	CSVEGHREGTEAFF
14	TRBV5-1	TRBJ2-3	CASAQEGFTDTQYF
12	TRBV19	TRBJ2-3	CASSISADTQYF
15	TRBV6-1	TRBJ2-1	CASSEDWGGRNEQFF
16	TRBV4-3	TRBJ2-2	CASSRGGGADTGELFF
15	TRBV5-1	TRBJ2-3	CASSLTSGSTDTQYF
15	TRBV28	TRBJ2-7	CASSLWRGGRYEQYF
14	TRBV5-1	TRBJ1-3	CASSEIEGVNTIYF
14	TRBV6-5	TRBJ2-7	CASDLDRGPYEQYF
15	TRBV18	TRBJ1-4	CASSLETGVQEKLFF
14	TRBV7-2	TRBJ2-5	CASSLQTSRETQYF
15	TRBV12-5	TRBJ2-5	CASGLVRLGEETQYF
14	TRBV2	TRBJ1-5	CASSTQGLDQPQHF
12	TRBV6-5	TRBJ2-2	CASRPFAGELFF
16	TRBV7-2	TRBJ2-7	CASSPRGGGSSYEQYF
13	TRBV19	TRBJ2-7	CASGGEFTYEQYF
12	TRBV29-1	TRBJ2-5	CSVGQNQETQYF
15	TRBV6-5	TRBJ1-1	CASSYSGGGNTEAFF
12	TRBV18	TRBJ2-5	CASSQGQETQYF
13	TRBV6-6	TRBJ2-7	CASSSTGRYEQYF
17	TRBV3-1/TRBV3-2	TRBJ2-3	CASSQGISGGLADTQYF
14	TRBV7-8	TRBJ2-1	CASSLGLVRNEQFF
15	TRBV5-6	TRBJ1-2	CASSFGLPRPYGYTF
14	TRBV7-2	TRBJ1-5	CASSSDRPNQPQHF
11	TRBV29-1	TRBJ2-5	CSVDLKETQYF
17	TRBV7-3	TRBJ2-4	CASSLTGLGDAKNIQYF
15	TRBV7-9	TRBJ2-7	CASSFTGQGAYEQYF
15	TRBV3-1/TRBV3-2	TRBJ2-1	CASSQDSGGHNEQFF
12	TRBV11-2	TRBJ2-7	CASSRNSYEQYF
16	TRBV5-6	TRBJ2-5	CASSLLLRGVQETQYF
15	TRBV13	TRBJ2-7	CASSLPPGTGWEQYF
14	TRBV7-8	TRBJ2-4	CASSFERGKNIQYF
11	TRBV30	TRBJ1-4	CAWSIREKLFF
16	TRBV4-3	TRBJ2-5	CASSQDPREGRETQYF
14	TRBV7-9	TRBJ2-6	CASSLGAGANVLTF
16	TRBV9	TRBJ2-3	CASSVAVLSGTDTQYF
15	TRBV5-1	TRBJ1-4	CASSAGDGSNEKLFF
14	TRBV5-4	TRBJ2-5	CASSSGTQQETQYF
14	TRBV19	TRBJ1-4	CASSMSTTNEKLFF
17	TRBV4-3	TRBJ2-1	CASSQDPQSGGVNEQFF
15	TRBV2	TRBJ1-4	CASRSQGQEYEKLFF
13	TRBV19	TRBJ1-5	CASSSGGNQPQHF
16	TRBV19	TRBJ2-2	CATGTSGRGKIGELFF